The 17 T cell receptor beta chains reported below all come from one sample, sequenced in a study of human T cells and chemical hapten exposure. A single record per CDR3 protein comes from TCRdb applying MiXCR to the RACE reads. Of 340,000 or so distinct CDR3 sequences in the sample, approximately 6.9% were seen once. Time point given: patch test 1, 2 weeks after DPC sensitization. The treatment: therapeutic diphenylcyclopropenone sensitization with weekly scalp DPC. The sequencing here drew on whole blood, taken in connection with sensitization to the hapten diphenylcyclopropenone (DPC). The receptors come from a woman between 18 and 30 years old with alopecia areata. Some clones in this sample may be carry-over from other donors' samples.

This clonotype was picked up a small number of times. The chain combines TRBV5-6 with TRBJ1-1; 8 nucleotides match TRBD1. The CDR3 extends over 16 amino acids. Trimming took 4 bases from V and 5 from J; bases not matched to a gene: 13. Germline CDR1 reads SGHDT; CDR2 reads YYEEEE. The CDR3: CASSPGTGKGGTEAFF. Written as DNA, the CDR3 is TGTGCCAGCAGCCCCGGGACAGGTAAAGGGGGAACTGAAGCTTTCTTT.

The rearrangement links TRBV6-6 to TRBJ1-5; D gene ambiguous. Trimming left V 5 bases short and J 4 bases short, with 9 bases between. Germline CDR1 reads MNHNY; CDR2 reads SVGAGI (reference sequence). CDR3 size: 13 residues. Here the CDR3 DNA reads TGTGCCAGCAGTAACACCTTGAATCAGCCCCAGCATTTT. The encoded protein is CASSNTLNQPQHF.

This clonotype was detected many times. The chain carries TRBV28 and TRBJ1-5, with D uncertain. V was pared by 6 bases and J by 7 bases, with 10 bases between. The CDR3 runs 12 residues. Germline CDR1 reads MDHEN; CDR2 reads SYDVKM. The DNA for the CDR3 is TGTGCCAGCAGGGACGCCGGGCAGCCCCAGCATTTT. This codes for CASRDAGQPQHF.

This clonotype has ten or more counts. V gene TRBV27 combines with J gene TRBJ2-3; maybe TRBD1 (5 bases). The CDR3 consists of 14 residues. Germline CDR1 and CDR2: MNHEY and SMNVEV (reference sequence). The germline V and J ends were trimmed by 7 bases and 2 bases, with 13 bases remaining between them. CDR3 in DNA: TGTGCCAGCACCAGGGCCCCCCTCACAGATACGCAGTATTTT. Translating gives CASTRAPLTDTQYF.

In this sample, this clonotype turned up a few times. V gene TRBV2 combines with J gene TRBJ1-1; TRBD1 matches 11 bases. This CDR3 region has 17 residues. CDR1 and CDR2 from the germline V gene are SNHLY and FYNNEI. The J segment lost 0 bases and the V segment lost 7 bases, leaving 10 bases of the junction unmatched. CDR3 in amino acids: CASNLPRTGGVNTEAFF. The CDR3 DNA is TGTGCCAGCAACTTGCCAAGGACAGGGGGCGTGAACACTGAAGCTTTCTTT.

This clonotype was counted between two and nine times. The V gene is TRBV5-1, the J gene TRBJ2-3; 14 bases match TRBD2. V trimming: 4 bases; J trimming: 2 bases; junction bases outside the gene matches: 6. The CDR3 covers 17 residues. The germline CDR1 and CDR2 sequences are SGHRS and YFSETQ. CDR3 sequence (DNA): TGCGCCAGCAGCGCCGGGACTAGCGGGGGACCCACAGATACGCAGTATTTT. It specifies CASSAGTSGGPTDTQYF.

The rearrangement uses TRBV28 and TRBJ1-1; weak D call: TRBD1 (5 bases). Germline lookup yields CDR1 MDHEN and CDR2 SYDVKM. Trimming shortened V by 5 bases and J by 4 bases, and 8 bases separated the two germline ends. This CDR3 is built from 12 residues. DNA of the CDR3: TGTGCCAGCAGTGGTGGGGCCACTGAAGCTTTCTTT. Its translation: CASSGGATEAFF.

Regarding this clonotype: One end of the junction does not line up with germline, which may come from a read error. The rearrangement links TRBV7-7 to TRBJ2-7; TRBD2 agrees at 12 bases. The CDR3 contains 14 residues. Germline values: CDR1 SSHAT, CDR2 FNYEAQ (reference sequence). For the CDR3, the DNA is TGTGCTAGCAGCCCGACTAGCGGGGGAAACGAGCAGTACTTC. It encodes CASSPTSGGNEQYF.

The CDR3 coding sequence is TGTGCCAGCAGCTTGGGCGCGTTGGAAAAACTGTTTTTT. Residues: CASSLGALEKLFF. The chain combines TRBV5-5 with TRBJ1-4, with D hard to call. This CDR3 comprises 13 residues. V lost 0 bases and J 8 bases, leaving 8 bases between the germline ends. In germline, CDR1 is SGHKS, CDR2 YYEKEE (reference sequence).

This clonotype was picked up many times. The chain employs TRBV29-1 and TRBJ2-7, with D tentatively TRBD2 (5 bases). Germline assignment: CDR1 SQVTM and CDR2 ANQGSEA. The length of the CDR3 is 11 residues. The V gene lost 0 bases and the J gene lost 9 bases, with 9 bases spanning the gap. This chain's CDR3 is CSVEDARGQYF. The CDR3 region has the DNA TGCAGCGTTGAAGATGCACGGGGGCAGTACTTC.

This clonotype was detected only a few times. The J gene is TRBJ2-5, the V gene TRBV7-3; D possibly uses TRBD1 or TRBD2 (5 bases each). Germline V lookup: CDR1 SGHTA, CDR2 FQGTGA. V lost 5 bases, J lost 2 bases, and 15 bases lay in between. The CDR3 totals 15 residues. In DNA, the CDR3 is TGTGCCAGCAGCCCTTTCTCGGGGCCTCAAGAGACCCAGTACTTC. As protein: CASSPFSGPQETQYF.

The table lists this clonotype with many counts. In nucleotides, the CDR3 is TGTGCCAGCAGCGTAGCCGGCAGTAACACTGAAGCTTTCTTT. Translated: CASSVAGSNTEAFF. The chain joins TRBV9 to TRBJ1-1; D gene unclear. Germline lookup yields CDR1 SGDLS and CDR2 YYNGEE. Trimming removed 0 bases from V and 2 bases from J, with 8 bases in between. This CDR3 region has 14 residues.

This clonotype has at least ten counts. The chain has TRBV6-2 or TRBV6-3 and TRBJ1-1; D unresolved. V was pared by 3 bases and J by 4 bases, with 21 bases between. The germline V gene encodes CDR1 MNHEY and CDR2 SVGEGT. This CDR3 has 17 residues. The CDR3 sequence is CASSYMGRREQRTEAFF. For the CDR3, the DNA is TGTGCCAGCAGTTATATGGGGAGGAGGGAACAGCGCACTGAAGCTTTCTTT.

The table lists this clonotype with a few counts. This chain joins TRBV6-5 and TRBJ1-3; D ambiguous. Looked up from germline, CDR1 is MNHEY and CDR2 is SVGAGI. V was shortened by 0 bases and J by 0 bases, with 12 bases between the two germline ends. The CDR3 consists of 17 residues. CDR3 DNA: TGTGCCAGCAGTTACTCAGTTTCGGGGAGCTCTGGAAACACCATATATTTT. It encodes CASSYSVSGSSGNTIYF.

This clonotype was counted between two and nine times. The V call is TRBV20-1, the J call TRBJ2-3, with 9 bases lining up with TRBD2. CDR1 is DFQATT and CDR2 is SNEGSKA in the germline V gene (reference sequence). This CDR3 has 15 residues. V shed 6 bases and J 6 bases; nucleotides not matched to a gene: 13. Here the CDR3 DNA reads TGCAGTGCGATCCGACTAAGCGGGGGGTCGGATACGCAGTATTTT. It codes for CSAIRLSGGSDTQYF.

The chain is built from TRBV29-1 and TRBJ1-2; maybe TRBD1 (5 bases). V gave up 6 bases and J gave up 4 bases, with 24 bases separating them. In germline, CDR1 is SQVTM, CDR2 ANQGSEA. This CDR3 is 16 amino acids long. The DNA for the CDR3 is TGCAGCGTGGTAGGGACGAGTACCGCGGATAGCTATGGCTACACCTTC. It specifies CSVVGTSTADSYGYTF. The variable domain in full, with the rest retrieved from reference TRBV29-1 and TRBJ1-2, is SAVISQKPSRDICQRGTSLTIQCQVDSQVTMMFWYRQQPGQSLTLIATANQGSEATYESGFVIDKFPISRPNLTFSTLTVSNMSPEDSSIYLCSVVGTSTADSYGYTFGSGTRLTVV.

Ten or more counts support this clonotype. The chain uses TRBV12-3 or TRBV12-4 and TRBJ2-1; 8 positions agree with TRBD2. The ends lost 1 base at V and 5 bases at J; junction bases unmatched: 4. The CDR3 is 15 residues long. CDR3 nucleotide sequence: TGTGCCAGCAGTTTAGAGGCGGGGGGACACAATGAGCAGTTCTTC. This translates into CASSLEAGGHNEQFF.